The clone carrying this T cell receptor (beta chain) was recorded once. Sequencing used immunoSEQ v3. Some clones are missing from TCRdb's copy, which holds only in-frame ones; the method was immunoSEQ multiplex PCR. The data hold some 16,000 clones, with approximately 74% observed a single time. V lost 4 bases to trimming and J lost 4 bases, with 10 bases between them. This CDR3 spans 13 amino acids. Germline V gene sequence: CDR1 LNHDA, CDR2 SQIVND (reference sequence). The time point here: pre-treatment sample, taken before nivolumab and TIL therapy. The sample comes from a study of TIL therapy for anti-PD-1-resistant metastatic lung cancer. Across the study: Half of patients were current or former smokers.

The specimen comprised blood, sampled at baseline. The J gene is TRBJ1-2, the V gene TRBV19; weak D call: TRBD1 (6 bases). This clonotype was sampled from a person aged 25 to 79 with non-small cell lung cancer. The CDR3 DNA reads as TGTGCCAGTAGTACTTCGACAGGCTATGGCTACACCTTC. It translates to CASSTSTGYGYTF.